This T cell receptor (beta chain) was observed in a study of blood T cell repertoires in COVID-19. Here immunoSEQ multiplex PCR was the method, and the copy in TCRdb shows in-frame clones only, minus some. The data contain fewer than 200,000 clones, 84% of them seen just once; the ten biggest clones take up 3% to 3.5%. This receptor was taken from a woman aged 25 to 39 who had been exposed to COVID-19. Sequencing used PBMCs or T cells enriched from blood (not recorded which).

The CDR3 DNA is TGTGCCAGCAGCTCTGGACAATTGAACACTGAAGCTTTCTTT. Translation gives CASSSGQLNTEAFF. The chain employs TRBV5-6 and TRBJ1-1, with a tentative D call TRBD1 (5 bases). The V end lost 3 bases, the J end lost 0 bases, and 9 bases lay between the germline ends. Germline V gene data show CDR1 as SGHDT and CDR2 as YYEEEE. The CDR3 totals 14 residues.